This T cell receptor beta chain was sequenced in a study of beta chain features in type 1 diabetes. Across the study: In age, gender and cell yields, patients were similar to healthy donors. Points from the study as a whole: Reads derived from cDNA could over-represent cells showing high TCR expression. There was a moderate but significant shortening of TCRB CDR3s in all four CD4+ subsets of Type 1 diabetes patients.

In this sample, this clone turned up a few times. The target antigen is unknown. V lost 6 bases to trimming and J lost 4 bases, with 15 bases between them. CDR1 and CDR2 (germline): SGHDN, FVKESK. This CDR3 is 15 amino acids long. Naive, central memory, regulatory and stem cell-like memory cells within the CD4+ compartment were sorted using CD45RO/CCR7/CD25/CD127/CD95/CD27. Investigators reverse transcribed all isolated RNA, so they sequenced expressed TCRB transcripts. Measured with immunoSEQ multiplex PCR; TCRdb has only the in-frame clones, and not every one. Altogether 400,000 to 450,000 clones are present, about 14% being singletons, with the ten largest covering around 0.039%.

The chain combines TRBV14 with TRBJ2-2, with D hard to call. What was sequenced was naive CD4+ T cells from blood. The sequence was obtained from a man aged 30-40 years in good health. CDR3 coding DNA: TGTGCCAGCAGTACTACGCGGCCGTTCACCGGGGAGCTGTTTTTT. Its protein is CASSTTRPFTGELFF.